These T cell receptor beta chains were read from a single sample in a study of cytomegalovirus exposure and HLA in healthy donors. Assay: immunoSEQ multiplex PCR; the TCRdb copy retains only in-frame clones and omits some. The sample has about 160,000 clones; 70% to 90% are singletons. The sequenced sample was PBMCs. These receptors were collected from a man aged 18 to 29 in good health and CMV-seropositive. Both conserved end residues are part of each CDR3. Fields, in order: clone size, D gene, V gene, J gene, CDR3 DNA, CDR3 protein. A D gene is named only where the DNA matches it firmly. Clone size is stated in some rows and not others, as once, few, many or a class when expanded.

NA,NA,TRBV6-1,TRBJ1-5,TGTGCCAGCACGCAGGGTGGCAATCAGCCCCAGCATTTT,CASTQGGNQPQHF
NA,NA,TRBV7-9,TRBJ2-7,TGTGCCAGCAGCACCGGGGGCTACGAGCAGTACTTC,CASSTGGYEQYF
NA,NA,TRBV7-2,TRBJ2-1,TGTGCCAGCAGCTTAGAACACTACAATGAGCAGTTCTTC,CASSLEHYNEQFF
NA,NA,TRBV5-1,TRBJ1-2,TGCGCCAGCAGCTTCGACAGTCTTAACTATGGCTACACCTTC,CASSFDSLNYGYTF
NA,TRBD2,TRBV6-6,TRBJ2-7,TGTGCCAGCAGTTTCTCACTAGCGGGTACTTCCTACGAGCAGTACTTC,CASSFSLAGTSYEQYF
NA,NA,TRBV4-2,TRBJ1-2,TGTGCCAGCAGCCCCACGGGTGGAGGGACCTCCTACGGCTACACCTTC,CASSPTGGGTSYGYTF
once,NA,TRBV9,TRBJ1-2,TGTGCCAGCAGCGTAGTGGGTAGGGGCGGCTACACCTTC,CASSVVGRGGYTF
NA,TRBD1,TRBV5-6,TRBJ2-3,TGTGCCAGCAGCTTGGGACCGGGACAGGGAATTGATACGCAGTATTTT,CASSLGPGQGIDTQYF
NA,NA,TRBV5-4,TRBJ1-1,TGTGCCAGCAGCTTTAGAGATGAAGCTTTCTTT,CASSFRDEAFF
few,TRBD2,TRBV2,TRBJ2-3,TGTGCCAGCAGGCGGGGGAGCACAGATACGCAGTATTTT,CASRRGSTDTQYF
NA,NA,TRBV30,TRBJ2-2,TGTGCCTGGAGTCCGGACACCGGGGAGCTGTTTTTT,CAWSPDTGELFF
NA,NA,TRBV18,TRBJ2-1,TGTGCCAGCTCACCAGGGGTAACCGGGGTCAATGAGCAGTTCTTC,CASSPGVTGVNEQFF
NA,TRBD2,TRBV10-1,TRBJ2-5,TGCGCCAGCAGGACCAGGGAGGGGCGCAGAGAGACCCAGTACTTC,CASRTREGRRETQYF
once,NA,TRBV15,TRBJ2-1,TGTGCCACCAGCAGGACCCGCGGGACAGTGGAGAACAATGAGCAGTTCTTC,CATSRTRGTVENNEQFF
NA,TRBD1,TRBV27,TRBJ2-5,TGTGCCAGCAGTTCACCGACAGGGCAAGAGACCCAGTACTTC,CASSSPTGQETQYF
NA,NA,TRBV6-5,TRBJ1-1,TGTGCCAGCAGAACTACAGGGAACACTGAAGCTTTCTTT,CASRTTGNTEAFF
NA,NA,TRBV10-3,TRBJ2-3,TGTGCCATCAGAGAACAAGGCACAGATACGCAGTATTTT,CAIREQGTDTQYF
NA,NA,TRBV19,TRBJ1-5,TGTGCCAGTAGTATCCAGCGGGGGCAGGGCGGTCAGCCCCAGCATTTT,CASSIQRGQGGQPQHF
NA,NA,TRBV5-4,TRBJ2-7,TGTGCCAGCAGCTTGCCAGGGGGGGAGCAGTACTTC,CASSLPGGEQYF
NA,NA,TRBV29-1,TRBJ1-1,TGCAGCGTTGAAGTCTACAGCATGAACACTGAAGCTTTCTTT,CSVEVYSMNTEAFF
NA,NA,TRBV9,TRBJ1-4,TGTGCCAGCAGCGGGGGGCTGGGACAAGGCGAAAAACTGTTTTTT,CASSGGLGQGEKLFF
NA,TRBD1,TRBV11-2,TRBJ1-2,TGTGCCAGCAGCCCCTCCGGGACAGGGGGCGACTATGGCTACACCTTC,CASSPSGTGGDYGYTF
once,NA,TRBV19,TRBJ2-7,TGTGCCAGTAGTATATCCCCGGTGACGGGCGAGCAGTACTTC,CASSISPVTGEQYF
NA,NA,TRBV7-2,TRBJ2-3,TGTGCCAGCAGCTTAGCGGTGGCGGGGCGAGGTGATACGCAGTATTTT,CASSLAVAGRGDTQYF
few,NA,TRBV19,TRBJ2-7,TGTGCCAGTAGTTCGACCCAGGCCCCCTACGAGCAGTACTTC,CASSSTQAPYEQYF
NA,NA,TRBV6-6,TRBJ1-1,TGTGCCAGCAGTTCCCAGAACACTGAAGCTTTCTTT,CASSSQNTEAFF
NA,NA,TRBV7-9,TRBJ2-2,TGTGCCAGCAGAGAATCAGGGGATCCCGGGGAGCTGTTTTTT,CASRESGDPGELFF
NA,TRBD1,TRBV7-8,TRBJ1-1,TGTGCCAGCAGACTTGGGGGTACAGGGGTCACTGAAGCTTTCTTT,CASRLGGTGVTEAFF
NA,NA,TRBV27,TRBJ1-1,TGTGCCAGCAGTTTACAGGGTCGCACTGAAGCTTTCTTT,CASSLQGRTEAFF
once,TRBD2,TRBV12-5,TRBJ2-3,TGTGCTAGTGAACTCCGGGGGGGTCCCACAGATACGCAGTATTTT,CASELRGGPTDTQYF
NA,TRBD1,TRBV6-6,TRBJ2-7,TGTGCCAGCAGCCGGGACAGGGACTCCGAGCAGTACTTC,CASSRDRDSEQYF
NA,NA,TRBV11-3,TRBJ2-3,TGTGCCAGCAGCTCCGGGGGGCGCACAGATACGCAGTATTTT,CASSSGGRTDTQYF
NA,NA,TRBV30,TRBJ1-5,TGTGCCTGGAGTGAAGGGGGCAATCAGCCCCAGCATTTT,CAWSEGGNQPQHF
NA,TRBD1,TRBV19,TRBJ1-3,TGTGCCAGTCGATCAGACAGGGCAGGAAACACCATATATTTT,CASRSDRAGNTIYF
NA,TRBD2,TRBV12-5,TRBJ2-1,TGTGCCTCCTATAGCGGGGGCTGGGGGTTCTTC,CASYSGGWGFF
NA,NA,TRBV4-1,TRBJ1-1,TGCGCCAGCAGCCTTCAGGGCGGCACTGAAGCTTTCTTT,CASSLQGGTEAFF
NA,TRBD1,TRBV5-4,TRBJ2-7,TGTGCCAGCAGCTTCGGACAGGACTCCTACGAGCAGTACTTC,CASSFGQDSYEQYF
NA,NA,TRBV9,TRBJ1-3,TGTGCCAGCAGCGACCTCCGGACGGGAGATGGAAACACCATATATTTT,CASSDLRTGDGNTIYF
NA,TRBD1,TRBV6-5,TRBJ2-3,TGTGCCAGCAGTTACATCGGGACAGGGACAGGTACGCAGTATTTT,CASSYIGTGTGTQYF
NA,NA,TRBV6-5,TRBJ2-7,TGTGCCAGCAGTTACTCAGACACCGGCTCCTACGAGCAGTACTTC,CASSYSDTGSYEQYF
NA,TRBD2,TRBV2,TRBJ2-5,TGTGCCCCCGGCGGGGGGCGAGAGACCCAGTACTTC,CAPGGGRETQYF
NA,NA,TRBV19,TRBJ2-3,TGTGCCAGTATGAGAGGGGGGGTATCCGGGAGCACAGATACGCAGTATTTT,CASMRGGVSGSTDTQYF
NA,NA,TRBV7-6,TRBJ2-2,TGTGCCAGCAGCGCCGGAGTTTTAACCAACACCGGGGAGCTGTTTTTT,CASSAGVLTNTGELFF